The following is a T cell receptor (beta chain) sequence with its context. This sample stems from a study of T cells in Graves' hyperthyroidism and ophthalmopathy. Amplification yielded TCR beta CDR3 regions, with RNA transcripts as the source. HTBI primers drove first-round RT-PCR of the TCR CDR3. MiXCR, applied by TCRdb to the multiplex PCR reads, yields one record per CDR3 protein. The sample holds under 700,000 distinct CDR3 sequences, about 45% seen once. V lost 2 bases, J lost 3 bases, and 5 bases lay in between. Germline CDR1 SQVTM, CDR2 ANQGSEA. This CDR3 has 11 amino acids. Material for sequencing was peripheral blood or thyroid tissue (not recorded which). The chain links TRBV29-1 to TRBJ2-7; D is uncertain. This TCR came from a woman under 30 with Graves' hyperthyroidism. The CDR3 reads CSVELYYEQYF. The CDR3 DNA reads TGCAGCGTTGAACTGTACTACGAGCAGTACTTC.